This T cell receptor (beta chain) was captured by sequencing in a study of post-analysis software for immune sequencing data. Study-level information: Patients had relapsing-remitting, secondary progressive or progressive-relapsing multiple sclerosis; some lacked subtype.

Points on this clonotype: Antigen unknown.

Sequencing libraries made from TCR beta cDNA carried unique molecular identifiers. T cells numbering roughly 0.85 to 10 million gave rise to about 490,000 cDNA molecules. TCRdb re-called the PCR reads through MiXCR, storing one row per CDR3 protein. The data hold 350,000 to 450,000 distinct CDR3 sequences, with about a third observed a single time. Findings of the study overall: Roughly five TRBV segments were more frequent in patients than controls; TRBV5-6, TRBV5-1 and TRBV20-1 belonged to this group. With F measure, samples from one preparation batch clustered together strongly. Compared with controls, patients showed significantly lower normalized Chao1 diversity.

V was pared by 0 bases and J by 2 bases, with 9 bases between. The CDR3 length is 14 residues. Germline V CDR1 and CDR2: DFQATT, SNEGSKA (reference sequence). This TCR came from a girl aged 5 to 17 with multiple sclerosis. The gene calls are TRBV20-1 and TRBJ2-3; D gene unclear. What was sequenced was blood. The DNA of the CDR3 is TGCAGTGCTAGAGATCAAGGCCTCACAGATACGCAGTATTTT. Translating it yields CSARDQGLTDTQYF.